Included here is one T cell receptor beta chain sequence, with context. Its target is unknown. The sample originates from a study of OX40 agonist ivuxolimab in advanced cancers. Study-level points and caveats: In general, CD8+ T cells held more expanded clones than CD4+ did, on average.

The data were produced by immunoSEQ multiplex PCR, yet TCRdb's version contains in-frame clones alone and is incomplete. The sample shows approximately 120,000 clones, under 95% of them seen only once. The CDR3 spans 17 residues. V dropped 6 bases and J dropped 5 bases, with 23 bases sitting between them. The germline V gene has CDR1 MNHEY and CDR2 SMNVEV (reference sequence). The material was CD4+ or CD8+ T cells sorted from blood, obtained in a trial of the OX40 agonist ivuxolimab. The clonotype was recovered from an adult with an advanced solid tumor such as melanoma, head and neck, liver or kidney cancer. The V and J genes are TRBV27 and TRBJ2-1; D gene ambiguous. In DNA form, the CDR3 reads TGTGCCAGCAGCCCCCTTAGTCGTTTGGTAGAAAACAATGAGCAGTTCTTC. Its translation: CASSPLSRLVENNEQFF.